These 7 T cell receptor beta chains came from one sample sequenced in a study of T cell responses to AZD1222 COVID-19 vaccine. Sequenced by immunoSEQ multiplex PCR; TCRdb stores in-frame clones only, minus some. The sample lists 100,000 to 150,000 clones, 70% to 90% occurring once. The specimen was peripheral blood, collected on day 0 of AZD1222 vaccination. Every receptor here comes from an adult in good health.

This clone came up a few times. J is TRBJ1-5 and V is TRBV28, with no clear D. Germline CDR1 and CDR2: MDHEN and SYDVKM. The CDR3 is 14 amino acids. The germline V and J ends were trimmed by 3 bases and 2 bases, with 8 bases remaining between them. For the CDR3, the DNA is TGTGCCAGCAGTTTGGGAGGCGGCAATCAGCCCCAGCATTTT. Its protein product is CASSLGGGNQPQHF.

The genes are TRBV5-1 and TRBJ1-1; 8 positions match TRBD1. Trimming removed 4 bases from V and 7 bases from J; junction bases left unmatched: 3. The CDR3 is 12 residues long. Germline V CDR1 and CDR2: SGHRS, YFSETQ. The CDR3 coding sequence is TGCGCCAGCAGCCAACAGGGGGGTGAAGCTTTCTTT. Amino acid sequence: CASSQQGGEAFF.

The chain couples TRBV28 to TRBJ1-4, with D possibly TRBD1 on 6 matching bases. Germline V gene sequence: CDR1 MDHEN, CDR2 SYDVKM. CDR3 length: 12 amino acids. V lost 4 bases to trimming and J lost 12 bases, with 12 bases between them. The CDR3 DNA is TGTGCCAGCAGTTCCCAAGGGGGAGAACTGTTTTTT. It specifies CASSSQGGELFF. The full variable domain, its missing parts supplied by reference TRBV28 and TRBJ1-4, is DVKVTQSSRYLVKRTGEKVFLECVQDMDHENMFWYRQDPGLGLRLIYFSYDVKMKEKGDIPEGYSVSREKKERFSLILESASTNQTSMYLCASSSQGGELFFGSGTQLSVL.

The chain links TRBV7-2 to TRBJ2-5; 15 nucleotides line up with TRBD2. The CDR3 is 18 amino acids. CDR1 is SGHTA, CDR2 FQGNSA, per germline. Trimming removed 5 bases from V and 5 bases from J; junction bases left unmatched: 12. The chain's CDR3 is CASSGGARGLAGGETQYF. The CDR3, as DNA: TGTGCCAGCAGCGGTGGTGCAAGGGGACTAGCGGGGGGCGAGACCCAGTACTTC.

The gene calls are TRBV4-3 and TRBJ2-2; 7 bases line up with TRBD2. This CDR3 is 16 amino acids long. Trimming took 4 bases from V and 4 from J; bases not matched to a gene: 9. Germline CDR1 LGHNA, CDR2 YSLEER. CDR3 protein: CASSPELGRGTGELFF. The CDR3 nucleotides are TGCGCCAGCAGCCCTGAGTTAGGGAGGGGCACCGGGGAGCTGTTTTTT.

This clone occurred once. This CDR3 is CASSLSYSGPQYNEQFF. CDR3 nucleotides: TGCGCCAGCAGCTTGTCGTATTCGGGACCACAATACAATGAGCAGTTCTTC. The V call is TRBV5-1, the J call TRBJ2-1; perhaps D is TRBD1 or TRBD2 (5 bases each). Trimming cost V 1 base and J 4 bases, with 18 bases left between them. Germline-derived CDR1 and CDR2 are SGHRS and YFSETQ. The CDR3 runs to 17 residues.

The genes are TRBV19 and TRBJ1-6; D is unclear. The germline gives CDR1 LNHDA, CDR2 SQIVND (reference sequence). The CDR3 is 16 amino acids. The V gene lost 3 bases and the J gene lost 7 bases, with 16 bases spanning the gap. CDR3 DNA sequence: TGTGCCAGTAGTATCGAAGGGTTAGTAGGGAATTCACCCCTCCACTTT. This sequence encodes CASSIEGLVGNSPLHF.